This TCR beta chain was retrieved from a study of T-cell memory formation after mild COVID-19 (dated by TCRdb to about 2021). Background on the whole study: TCR sequence clusters from the two donors were largely donor specific. Longitudinal TCRalpha and TCRbeta repertoire sequencing tracked T-cell clones expanding and contracting after mild COVID-19 in a couple of donors. The cohort comprised two young, previously healthy adult volunteers, one female and one male. On the study overall, not on this receptor specifically: Contracting CD4+ clones were found mainly in CM and EM memory subsets, while CD8+ clones were enriched in EMRA. Only a couple of mild cases were covered in the study, and larger cohorts including severe cases with pre-infection samples were considered necessary. The second-wave clones that peaked on day 37 were not confirmed to be SARS-CoV-2 specific. The detection of some responding clones in pre-infection memory suggests that pre-existing cross-reactive memory T cells joined the SARS-CoV-2 response. Clones that contracted from day 15 to 85 showed balanced CD4/CD8 phenotypes, whereas a second wave of clones that expanded from day 15 to 37 leaned towards CD4+.

PBMCs were isolated by Ficoll-Paque density gradient centrifugation. The germline V gene provides CDR1 SNHLY and CDR2 FYNNEI. The CDR3 spans 14 residues, from the cysteine through the phenylalanine. Only the CDR3 DNA is retained, 42 bases long and in frame from the first base. Clipping removes 6 bases from V and 1 base from J, with 3 as the unmatched junction base count. For this clonotype: The target of this receptor is not known. Base-call qualities are not available, and no considerably larger clone is one nucleotide away.

The instrument was an Illumina NovaSeq 6000. Using 5'RACE with constant-segment primers, TCRalpha and TCRbeta cDNA libraries were constructed, with sample barcodes and unique molecular identifiers added in the process. RNA was extracted from every sample with Trizol reagent. Library amplification was performed in two PCR steps, and a second sample barcode and Illumina TruSeq adapters were introduced in the second step. Libraries were sequenced on an Illumina NovaSeq with 2 x 150 bp paired-end reads. Processing in the source paper ran as follows. With migec v1.2.7, reads were demultiplexed and then collapsed into UMI-guided consensus sequences. With mixcr v2.1.11, UMI consensuses were aligned to TRA and TRB V and J templates and assembled into clonotypes. A clonotype was counted as expanded or contracted only if both edgeR and NoisET called the change significant, with noise models trained on biological replicates. For edgeR calls, a false discovery rate-adjusted p below 0.01 and a log2 fold-change threshold of 1 were applied. As an exploratory analysis of dynamics, max-normalized trajectories of the 1000 most abundant clonotypes were examined by PCA with hierarchical clustering. Separately sequenced CD4+ and CD8+ repertoires were used to assign a CD4 or CD8 phenotype to each responding clone. TCRdb handled the public reads itself, with Q25 trimming in fastp and clone calling in MiXCR, and kept productive beta chains. When rows share a CDR3 protein, they turn into one entry using the most common DNA and genes. Clone size and V and J calls follow TCRdb, not the original study. This sample comprises a few hundred thousand distinct CDR3 sequences, under 30% of them detected only once. The top ten hold about 13% of the sample.

This TCR was sampled from an adult woman who had mild COVID-19 (a few samples of this study predate the infection). The sample titles of this study are shuffled in the database, so cell type and time point are left out; the donor was told from shared clones. What was sequenced was PBMCs or a T cell subset sorted from them (not recorded which). In this chain, TRBV2 is recombined with TRBJ2-5; 9 central nucleotides agree with TRBD2. The CDR3 in this case is CASRSGGSQETQYF. Here is the DNA: TGTGCCAGCAGAAGCGGGGGGAGCCAAGAGACCCAGTACTTC.